Listed below are T cell receptor beta chains from one sample, sequenced in a study of identical twins. Each CDR3 protein is one row after TCRdb ran MiXCR on the 5' RACE reads. Among about 890,000 distinct CDR3 sequences listed, 9% to 15% were seen once. The data were also submitted as part of a second study, on yellow fever vaccine responses in identical twins.

The sample consisted of PBMCs. Receptor source: a young woman in good health. The CDR3 runs from the conserved cysteine through the conserved F or W. Each record gives: J gene, D gene, clone size, V gene, CDR3 protein, CDR3 DNA. A D gene is named only where the DNA matches it firmly. Not every row has a clone size; where given, it reads once, few, many or a size class.

>TRBJ1-5|TRBD1|NA|TRBV2
CASGTQGNQPQHF
TGTGCCAGCGGGACACAGGGGAATCAGCCCCAGCATTTT
>TRBJ2-1|TRBD2|few|TRBV4-1
CASSQEFGLAGPNEQFF
TGCGCCAGCAGCCAAGAGTTTGGGCTAGCGGGGCCGAATGAGCAGTTCTTC
>TRBJ2-3|NA|NA|TRBV5-1
CASIQGPRRGTDTQYF
TGCGCCAGCATCCAGGGCCCCAGGAGAGGGACAGATACGCAGTATTTT
>TRBJ2-5|TRBD2|few|TRBV12-3/TRBV12-4
CASRSQLAGETQYF
TGTGCCAGCAGGTCCCAACTAGCGGGAGAGACCCAGTACTTC
>TRBJ2-2|TRBD1|NA|TRBV24-1
CATSDSAGTGFDTGELFF
TGTGCCACCAGTGATTCAGCCGGGACAGGGTTCGACACCGGGGAGCTGTTTTTT
>TRBJ2-1|NA|many|TRBV7-9
CASSSTGYNEQFF
TGTGCCAGCAGCTCGACAGGCTACAATGAGCAGTTCTTC
>TRBJ2-2|NA|few|TRBV11-2
CASSTNPPSNTGELFF
TGTGCCAGCAGCACAAACCCGCCGTCGAACACCGGGGAGCTGTTTTTT
>TRBJ2-4|TRBD2|NA|TRBV15
CATSREPSGVGAKNIQYF
TGTGCCACCAGCAGAGAGCCTAGCGGGGTTGGAGCCAAAAACATTCAGTACTTC
>TRBJ2-4|NA|few|TRBV24-1
CATSDSQAATKNIQYF
TGTGCCACCAGTGACTCACAGGCGGCAACCAAAAACATTCAGTACTTC
>TRBJ2-7|NA|NA|TRBV27
CASSRGSPSYEQYF
TGTGCCAGCTCCCGGGGCTCCCCCTCCTACGAGCAGTACTTC
>TRBJ1-1|NA|few|TRBV27
CASSFIGNTEAFF
TGTGCCAGCAGTTTTATCGGGAACACTGAAGCTTTCTTT
>TRBJ2-1|TRBD2|few|TRBV10-1
CASSEGSSGSNEQFF
TGCGCCAGCAGCGAGGGCTCTAGCGGGAGTAATGAGCAGTTCTTC
>TRBJ1-3|NA|few|TRBV6-5
CASSYSGAASGNTIYF
TGTGCCAGCAGTTACTCGGGGGCGGCGTCGGGAAACACCATATATTTT
>TRBJ1-1|TRBD1|NA|TRBV7-8
CASSLGDRDGAFF
TGTGCCAGCAGCTTAGGGGACAGGGACGGAGCTTTCTTT
>TRBJ1-1|NA|NA|TRBV6-6
CASSLPARGAFF
TGTGCCAGCAGTTTGCCCGCAAGAGGAGCTTTCTTT
>TRBJ2-1|NA|NA|TRBV24-1
CATSDLGRERDEQFF
TGTGCCACCAGTGATTTGGGCAGGGAACGCGATGAGCAGTTCTTC
>TRBJ2-2|TRBD2|few|TRBV29-1
CSVEVRGANTGELFF
TGCAGCGTTGAAGTACGGGGGGCGAACACCGGGGAGCTGTTTTTT
>TRBJ1-5|TRBD1|NA|TRBV7-2
CASSLATGSLNQPQHF
TGTGCCAGCAGCTTAGCGACAGGGAGTCTCAATCAGCCCCAGCATTTT
>TRBJ2-3|TRBD2|few|TRBV5-1
CASSPFSGSTDTQYF
TGCGCCAGCAGCCCCTTTAGCGGGAGCACAGATACGCAGTATTTT
>TRBJ2-7|NA|NA|TRBV12-3/TRBV12-4
CASSFFGGSYEQYF
TGTGCCAGCAGTTTCTTCGGGGGCTCCTACGAGCAGTACTTC
>TRBJ1-1|NA|NA|TRBV5-1
CASSLVTGLQMNTEAFF
TGCGCCAGCAGCTTGGTGACAGGTCTTCAGATGAACACTGAAGCTTTCTTT
>TRBJ1-1|NA|many|TRBV2
CASSEEENTEAFF
TGTGCCAGCAGTGAGGAGGAGAACACTGAAGCTTTCTTT
>TRBJ2-1|TRBD2|NA|TRBV5-6
CASSEGREPINEQFF
TGTGCCAGCAGCGAGGGGCGGGAGCCAATCAATGAGCAGTTCTTC
>TRBJ2-3|TRBD2|NA|TRBV20-1
CSAIPQRETTDTQYF
TGCAGTGCCATTCCCCAGCGGGAGACCACAGATACGCAGTATTTT
>TRBJ2-3|TRBD2|few|TRBV6-2/TRBV6-3
CASRTYSGLAGGPSTDTQYF
TGTGCCAGCAGAACCTACTCGGGGCTAGCGGGGGGTCCCAGCACAGATACGCAGTATTTT
>TRBJ2-1|NA|NA|TRBV9
CASSVSAAEQFF
TGTGCCAGCAGCGTGTCCGCGGCGGAGCAGTTCTTC
>TRBJ1-5|NA|many|TRBV25-1
CASSAPDSYSNQPQHF
TGTGCCAGCAGTGCCCCGGACAGCTATAGCAATCAGCCCCAGCATTTT
>TRBJ2-1|NA|NA|TRBV5-1
CASSLEGTGTINEQFF
TGCGCCAGCAGCTTGGAAGGGACTGGGACCATCAATGAGCAGTTCTTC
>TRBJ1-2|NA|NA|TRBV7-9
CASSFVNPSGYTF
TGTGCCAGCAGCTTTGTCAATCCTAGTGGCTACACCTTC
>TRBJ1-5|NA|NA|TRBV6-1
CASSPNRDNQPQHF
TGTGCCAGCAGCCCGAACAGGGACAATCAGCCCCAGCATTTT
>TRBJ2-1|TRBD2|few|TRBV29-1
CSVGTSGRYNEQFF
TGCAGCGTCGGGACTAGCGGGAGGTACAATGAGCAGTTCTTC
>TRBJ1-1|NA|many|TRBV7-2
CASSFRTGMNTEAFF
TGTGCCAGCAGTTTCAGGACTGGAATGAACACTGAAGCTTTCTTT
>TRBJ2-5|TRBD2|few|TRBV24-1
CATSDASGRAGETQYF
TGTGCCACCAGTGATGCTAGCGGGAGGGCCGGAGAGACCCAGTACTTC
>TRBJ2-5|NA|few|TRBV7-6
CASSFLWLGETQYF
NA
>TRBJ2-1|TRBD2|many|TRBV7-3
CASSFKAWTSGSYEQFF
TGTGCCAGCAGCTTCAAGGCTTGGACTAGCGGGAGCTATGAGCAGTTCTTC
>TRBJ2-7|TRBD2|few|TRBV14
CASTPSRGQGATSGRPIISYEQYF
TGTGCCAGCACCCCCAGTAGGGGGCAGGGGGCGACTAGCGGGCGTCCCATCATATCCTACGAGCAGTACTTC
>TRBJ2-1|NA|NA|TRBV5-1
CASSVGPGTYNEQFF
TGCGCCAGCAGCGTTGGCCCCGGCACCTACAATGAGCAGTTCTTC
>TRBJ2-1|NA|NA|TRBV5-5
CASSLEARGRRYYNEQFF
TGTGCCAGCAGCTTGGAGGCTCGGGGAAGGAGATACTACAATGAGCAGTTCTTC
>TRBJ2-7|TRBD2|once|TRBV20-1
CSARESSGRYEQYF
TGCAGTGCTAGGGAATCTAGCGGGAGATACGAGCAGTACTTC
>TRBJ2-5|NA|many|TRBV6-1
CASSEEGAGLQETQYF
TGTGCCAGCAGTGAAGAGGGAGCGGGCCTCCAAGAGACCCAGTACTTC
>TRBJ2-5|NA|many|TRBV24-1
CATSDLARETQYF
TGTGCCACCAGTGATTTGGCCCGGGAGACCCAGTACTTC
>TRBJ1-1|NA|few|TRBV28
CASRGGQAMNTEAFF
TGTGCCAGCAGGGGGGGGCAGGCGATGAACACTGAAGCTTTCTTT
>TRBJ1-1|TRBD1|many|TRBV5-6
CASSLTPGQGGTEAFF
TGTGCCAGCAGCTTGACACCGGGACAGGGTGGCACTGAAGCTTTCTTT
>TRBJ2-1|TRBD2|NA|TRBV7-9
CASSRLAGAGDEQFF
TGTGCCAGCAGCCGACTAGCGGGGGCAGGCGATGAGCAGTTCTTC
>TRBJ1-2|NA|few|TRBV5-5
CASSLAKANYGYTF
TGTGCCAGCAGCTTGGCTAAAGCTAACTATGGCTACACCTTC
>TRBJ1-5|NA|few|TRBV7-8
CASSRTTNSNQPQHF
TGTGCCAGCAGCCGGACCACTAATAGCAATCAGCCCCAGCATTTT
>TRBJ2-1|TRBD2|few|TRBV5-1
CASSLEVLAGVGNEQFF
TGCGCCAGCAGCTTGGAGGTACTAGCGGGAGTAGGCAATGAGCAGTTCTTC
>TRBJ2-4|NA|many|TRBV12-3/TRBV12-4
CASSRQLAKNIQYF
TGTGCCAGCAGTAGACAGCTAGCCAAAAACATTCAGTACTTC
>TRBJ2-7|TRBD2|many|TRBV20-1
CSAGLAAVSYEQYF
TGCAGTGCCGGCCTAGCGGCCGTCTCCTACGAGCAGTACTTC
>TRBJ2-1|NA|NA|TRBV5-1
CASSLALVTGRPIEQFF
TGCGCCAGCAGCTTGGCCCTTGTCACAGGCCGTCCCATTGAGCAGTTCTTC
>TRBJ2-1|TRBD2|many|TRBV5-1
CASSPGLAGGYNEQFF
TGCGCCAGCAGCCCGGGACTAGCGGGAGGCTACAATGAGCAGTTCTTC
>TRBJ2-3|NA|NA|TRBV5-1
CTSSEGSSWGDTQYF
TGCACCAGCAGCGAAGGGTCGTCGTGGGGGGATACGCAGTATTTT
>TRBJ2-3|NA|few|TRBV28
CASSLCWESGTAISTDTQYF
TGTGCCAGCAGTTTATGCTGGGAGTCCGGGACCGCCATTAGCACAGATACGCAGTATTTT
>TRBJ1-1|NA|many|TRBV15
CATSREYTEAFF
TGTGCCACCAGCAGGGAATACACTGAAGCTTTCTTT
>TRBJ2-3|NA|few|TRBV13
CASNREEGGTDTQYF
TGTGCCAGCAACCGGGAGGAGGGGGGCACAGATACGCAGTATTTT
>TRBJ2-1|TRBD2|few|TRBV6-5
CASSTRLAWHEQFF
TGTGCCAGCAGTACCCGACTAGCCTGGCATGAGCAGTTCTTC
>TRBJ2-5|TRBD1|few|TRBV2
CASKNRGAVQETQYF
TGTGCCAGCAAGAACAGGGGGGCTGTCCAAGAGACCCAGTACTTC
>TRBJ2-3|NA|NA|TRBV20-1
CSAVAGNADTQYF
TGCAGTGCCGTGGCAGGGAACGCAGATACGCAGTATTTT
>TRBJ2-1|TRBD2|NA|TRBV24-1
CATSDYGTSGLRSYNEQFF
TGTGCCACCAGTGATTACGGGACTAGCGGGCTCCGCTCCTACAATGAGCAGTTCTTC
>TRBJ2-5|TRBD1|few|TRBV4-1
CASSPRVIADRARETQYF
TGCGCCAGCAGCCCGCGGGTTATCGCGGACAGGGCGAGGGAGACCCAGTACTTC